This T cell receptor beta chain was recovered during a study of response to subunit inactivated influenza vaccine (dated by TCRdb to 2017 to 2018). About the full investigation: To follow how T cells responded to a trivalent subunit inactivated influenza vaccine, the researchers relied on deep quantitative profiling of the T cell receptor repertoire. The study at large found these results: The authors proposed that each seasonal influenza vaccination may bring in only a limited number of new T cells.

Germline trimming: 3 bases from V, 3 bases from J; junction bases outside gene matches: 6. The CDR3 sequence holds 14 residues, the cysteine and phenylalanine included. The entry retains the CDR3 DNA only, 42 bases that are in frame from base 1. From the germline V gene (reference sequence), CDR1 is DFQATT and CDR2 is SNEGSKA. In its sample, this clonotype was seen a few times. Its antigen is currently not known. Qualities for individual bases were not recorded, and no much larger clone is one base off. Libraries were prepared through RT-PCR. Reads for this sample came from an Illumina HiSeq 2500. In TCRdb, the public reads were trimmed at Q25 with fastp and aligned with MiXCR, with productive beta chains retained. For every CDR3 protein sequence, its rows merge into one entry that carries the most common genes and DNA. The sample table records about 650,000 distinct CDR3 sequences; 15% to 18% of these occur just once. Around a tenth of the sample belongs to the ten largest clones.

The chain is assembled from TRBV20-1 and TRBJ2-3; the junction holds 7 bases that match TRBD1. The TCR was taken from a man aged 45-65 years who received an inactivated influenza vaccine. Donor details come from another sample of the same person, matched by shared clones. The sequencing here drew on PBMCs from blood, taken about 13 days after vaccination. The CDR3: CSASEGQITDTQYF. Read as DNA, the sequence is TGCAGTGCTAGCGAGGGACAGATTACAGATACGCAGTATTTT.